Included here is one T cell receptor beta chain sequence, with context. The data were obtained in a study of blood T cell repertoires in COVID-19. CDR3 length equals 14 residues. V was trimmed by 1 base and J by 0 bases, leaving 7 bases between them. Germline CDR1 and CDR2: SQVTM and ANQGSEA. Clones were read by immunoSEQ multiplex PCR, and TCRdb kept only the in-frame ones, dropping some. The table lists around 27,000 clones, more than 80% of them singletons. This sequence originates from a man between 60 and 75 years old with acute or convalescent COVID-19. V usage is TRBV29-1 and J usage is TRBJ2-1; tentative D call: TRBD2 (6 bases). The sample taken for sequencing was peripheral blood. This chain's CDR3 is CSVEVGGSYNEQFF. CDR3 in DNA: TGCAGCGTTGAAGTCGGGGGCTCCTACAATGAGCAGTTCTTC.